One and the same sample provided the 16 T cell receptor beta chains below, sequenced in a study of T cell responses to AZD1222 COVID-19 vaccine. The table came from immunoSEQ multiplex PCR; TCRdb's copy has only in-frame clones and leaves some out. The table shows 140,000 to 150,000 clones, with approximately 94% occurring only once. This sample comprised peripheral blood, obtained on day 0 of AZD1222 vaccination. The receptor set was obtained from an adult in good health.

CDR3 DNA sequence: TGTGCCAGCAGCCCCCCCAGGCCTATTGGGAACACCATATATTTT. It encodes CASSPPRPIGNTIYF. The rearrangement uses TRBV7-3 and TRBJ1-3; D is unresolved. In germline, CDR1 is SGHTA, CDR2 FQGTGA. Trimming shortened V by 5 bases and J by 7 bases, and 18 bases separated the two germline ends. The CDR3 consists of 15 residues.

This CDR3 reads CASSHIRQYEAFF. As DNA, the CDR3 is TGTGCCAGCAGCCACATTCGTCAATATGAAGCTTTCTTT. The chain carries TRBV7-9 and TRBJ1-1, with unresolved D. Germline CDR1 is SEHNR and CDR2 is FQNEAQ (reference sequence). The CDR3 runs to 13 residues. Trimming stripped 5 bases from V and 7 bases from J, with 14 bases between. The variable domain in full, with the rest retrieved from reference TRBV7-9 and TRBJ1-1, is DTGVSQNPRHKITKRGQNVTFRCDPISEHNRLYWYRQTLGQGPEFLTYFQNEAQLEKSRLLSDRFSAERPKGSFSTLEIQRTEQGDSAMYLCASSHIRQYEAFFGQGTRLTVV.

The rearrangement uses TRBV5-1 and TRBJ1-3, with D perhaps TRBD1 (6 bases). Germline V CDR1 and CDR2: SGHRS, YFSETQ. The CDR3 length is 13 residues. V lost 2 bases, J lost 5 bases, and 8 bases lay in between. The CDR3 here is CASSLQGRNTIYF. The CDR3 DNA reads as TGCGCCAGCAGCTTACAGGGAAGAAACACCATATATTTT.

The genes are TRBV3-1 (or the pseudogene TRBV3-2) and TRBJ2-3, with D hard to call. CDR3 size: 11 residues. Per the germline V gene, CDR1 is LGHDT and CDR2 is YNNKEL (reference sequence). Trimming cost V 2 bases and J 5 bases, with 2 bases left between them. This CDR3 is CASSQLDTQYF. Here the CDR3 DNA reads TGTGCCAGCAGCCAATTAGATACGCAGTATTTT.

The gene calls are TRBV5-5 and TRBJ2-7; D gene unclear. The V gene's germline CDR1 is SGHKS and CDR2 YYEKEE (reference sequence). The CDR3 has 12 residues. Trimming took 5 bases from V and 3 from J, leaving 9 bases between them. The CDR3 sequence is CASRRHSYEQYF. The CDR3 region has the DNA TGTGCCAGCAGACGACACAGCTACGAGCAGTACTTC. Full variable domain (outside the CDR3, taken from reference TRBV5-5 and TRBJ2-7): DAGVTQSPTHLIKTRGQQVTLRCSPISGHKSVSWYQQVLGQGPQFIFQYYEKEERGRGNFPDRFSARQFPNYSSELNVNALLLGDSALYLCASRRHSYEQYFGPGTRLTVT.

The V gene is TRBV3-1 (or the pseudogene TRBV3-2), the J gene TRBJ1-1, with D unresolved. Germline values: CDR1 LGHDT, CDR2 YNNKEL (reference sequence). The CDR3 contains 16 residues. The V gene lost 0 bases and the J gene lost 0 bases, with 11 bases spanning the gap. The CDR3 is CASSQEGWELNTEAFF. CDR3 DNA sequence: TGTGCCAGCAGCCAAGAAGGCTGGGAGTTGAACACTGAAGCTTTCTTT.

In this sample, this clone turned up once. The V gene is TRBV11-3, the J gene TRBJ1-1, with a weak D call TRBD1 (5 bases). The CDR3 is 15 residues long. Looked up from germline, CDR1 is SGHNT and CDR2 is YENEEA. With 5 bases removed from V and 0 bases from J, the gap between germline ends came to 13 bases. The CDR3 reads CASSKGEGMNTEAFF. CDR3 in DNA: TGTGCCAGCAGCAAAGGGGAGGGAATGAACACTGAAGCTTTCTTT.

The chain employs TRBV3-1 (or the pseudogene TRBV3-2) and TRBJ1-2; 8 positions agree with TRBD1. J lost 5 bases, V lost 0 bases, and 8 bases had no gene match. The length of the CDR3 is 16 residues. Looked up from germline, CDR1 is LGHDT and CDR2 is YNNKEL (reference sequence). CDR3 sequence: CASSQDLGTGLYGYTF. The CDR3, as DNA: TGTGCCAGCAGCCAAGATCTCGGGACAGGCCTTTATGGCTACACCTTC.

The rearrangement links TRBV20-1 to TRBJ1-3; unclear D gene. Germline CDR1 is DFQATT and CDR2 is SNEGSKA (reference sequence). Deletions cut 3 bases from V and 2 bases from J, with 8 bases between. The CDR3 is 13 residues long. The CDR3 DNA reads as TGCAGTGCTAGTCGGCAGGCTGGAAACACCATATATTTT. This codes for CSASRQAGNTIYF.

The CDR3 protein is CASSLGRGLATYNEQFF. CDR3 in DNA: TGTGCCAGCAGCTTAGGAAGGGGACTAGCGACCTACAATGAGCAGTTCTTC. This chain connects TRBV7-6 to TRBJ2-1; 10 bases map to TRBD2. In germline, CDR1 is SGHVS, CDR2 FNYEAQ. The junction had 5 bases not matched to a gene; V was cut back by 1 base and J by 2 bases. CDR3 length: 17 amino acids. The variable domain in full, with the rest retrieved from reference TRBV7-6 and TRBJ2-1, is GAGVSQSPRYKVTKRGQDVALRCDPISGHVSLYWYRQALGQGPEFLTYFNYEAQQDKSGLPNDRFSAERPEGSISTLTIQRTEQRDSAMYRCASSLGRGLATYNEQFFGPGTRLTVL.

This sequence joins TRBV10-1 and TRBJ2-7; either TRBD1 or TRBD2 may supply D (5 bases each). Germline V gene sequence: CDR1 WNHNN, CDR2 SYGVQD (reference sequence). CDR3 length: 16 amino acids. Trimming shortened V by 2 bases and J by 4 bases, and 18 bases separated the two germline ends. The CDR3, as DNA: TGCGCCAGCAGTGAGATTGCCGGGACGAGAGGGTACGAGCAGTACTTC. It codes for CASSEIAGTRGYEQYF.

The chain uses TRBV19 and TRBJ2-7; 7 positions match TRBD1. The CDR3 has 14 amino acids. Per the germline V gene, CDR1 is LNHDA and CDR2 is SQIVND (reference sequence). Trimming cost V 2 bases and J 6 bases; bases outside gene matches: 7. The CDR3 coding sequence is TGTGCCAGTAGTATAAGGGGGCAGGGTGGCGAGCAGTACTTC. Protein sequence: CASSIRGQGGEQYF.

As DNA, the CDR3 is TGTGCCAGCAGCTTAGACCCCACGGCCAGGGGGCGCGGGGGCCAGTACTTC. Translation: CASSLDPTARGRGGQYF. This sequence joins TRBV7-2 and TRBJ2-5; the D gene is possibly TRBD1 (8 bases). Between the trimmed V and J ends, which lost 1 base and 10 bases, there was a span of 25 bases. The CDR3 loop spans 17 amino acids. Germline V gene data show CDR1 as SGHTA and CDR2 as FQGNSA.

The rearrangement joins TRBV2 to TRBJ1-1; no firm D call. Germline assignment: CDR1 SNHLY and CDR2 FYNNEI. The CDR3 is made up of 14 amino acids. The V end lost 6 bases, the J end lost 1 base, and 12 bases lay between the germline ends. In DNA, the CDR3 is TGTGCCAGCAGCCGGGATCAGCCGAACACTGAAGCTTTCTTT. Its protein is CASSRDQPNTEAFF.

CDR3: CAIREDTRREQFF. Here the CDR3 DNA reads TGTGCCATCAGAGAAGATACGCGCAGGGAGCAGTTCTTC. J is TRBJ2-1 and V is TRBV10-3; no clear D gene. The CDR3 covers 13 residues. Looked up from germline, CDR1 is ENHRY and CDR2 is SYGVKD. The V end was cut by 6 bases, the J end by 10 bases, with 16 bases between.

The chain links TRBV6-6 to TRBJ1-2; TRBD1 matches 11 bases. There are 15 residues in the CDR3. Germline V gene data show CDR1 as MNHNY and CDR2 as SVGAGI (reference sequence). V lost 5 bases to trimming and J lost 6 bases; unmatched junction nucleotides: 8. CDR3 amino acids: CASSQGGTGGDGYTF. The CDR3 bases are TGTGCCAGCAGTCAAGGAGGGACAGGGGGAGATGGCTACACCTTC.